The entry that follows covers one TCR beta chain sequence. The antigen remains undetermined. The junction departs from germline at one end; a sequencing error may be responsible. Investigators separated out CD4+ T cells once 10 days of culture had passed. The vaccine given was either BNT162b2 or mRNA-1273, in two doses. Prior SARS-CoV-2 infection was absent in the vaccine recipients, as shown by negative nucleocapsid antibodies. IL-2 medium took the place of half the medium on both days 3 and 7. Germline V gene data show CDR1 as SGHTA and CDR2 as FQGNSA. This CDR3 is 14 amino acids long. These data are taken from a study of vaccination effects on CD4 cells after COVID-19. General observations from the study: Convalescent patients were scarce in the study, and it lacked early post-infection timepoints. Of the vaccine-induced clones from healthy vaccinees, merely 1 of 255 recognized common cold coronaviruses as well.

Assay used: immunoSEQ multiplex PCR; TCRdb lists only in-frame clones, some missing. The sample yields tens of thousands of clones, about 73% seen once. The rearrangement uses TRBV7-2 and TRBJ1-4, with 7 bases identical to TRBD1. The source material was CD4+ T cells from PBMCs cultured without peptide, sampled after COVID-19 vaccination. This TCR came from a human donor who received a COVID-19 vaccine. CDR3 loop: CASSLQGSKEKLFF. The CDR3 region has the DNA TGTGCCAGCAGCCTACAGGGGTCTAAAGAAAAACTGTTTTTT.